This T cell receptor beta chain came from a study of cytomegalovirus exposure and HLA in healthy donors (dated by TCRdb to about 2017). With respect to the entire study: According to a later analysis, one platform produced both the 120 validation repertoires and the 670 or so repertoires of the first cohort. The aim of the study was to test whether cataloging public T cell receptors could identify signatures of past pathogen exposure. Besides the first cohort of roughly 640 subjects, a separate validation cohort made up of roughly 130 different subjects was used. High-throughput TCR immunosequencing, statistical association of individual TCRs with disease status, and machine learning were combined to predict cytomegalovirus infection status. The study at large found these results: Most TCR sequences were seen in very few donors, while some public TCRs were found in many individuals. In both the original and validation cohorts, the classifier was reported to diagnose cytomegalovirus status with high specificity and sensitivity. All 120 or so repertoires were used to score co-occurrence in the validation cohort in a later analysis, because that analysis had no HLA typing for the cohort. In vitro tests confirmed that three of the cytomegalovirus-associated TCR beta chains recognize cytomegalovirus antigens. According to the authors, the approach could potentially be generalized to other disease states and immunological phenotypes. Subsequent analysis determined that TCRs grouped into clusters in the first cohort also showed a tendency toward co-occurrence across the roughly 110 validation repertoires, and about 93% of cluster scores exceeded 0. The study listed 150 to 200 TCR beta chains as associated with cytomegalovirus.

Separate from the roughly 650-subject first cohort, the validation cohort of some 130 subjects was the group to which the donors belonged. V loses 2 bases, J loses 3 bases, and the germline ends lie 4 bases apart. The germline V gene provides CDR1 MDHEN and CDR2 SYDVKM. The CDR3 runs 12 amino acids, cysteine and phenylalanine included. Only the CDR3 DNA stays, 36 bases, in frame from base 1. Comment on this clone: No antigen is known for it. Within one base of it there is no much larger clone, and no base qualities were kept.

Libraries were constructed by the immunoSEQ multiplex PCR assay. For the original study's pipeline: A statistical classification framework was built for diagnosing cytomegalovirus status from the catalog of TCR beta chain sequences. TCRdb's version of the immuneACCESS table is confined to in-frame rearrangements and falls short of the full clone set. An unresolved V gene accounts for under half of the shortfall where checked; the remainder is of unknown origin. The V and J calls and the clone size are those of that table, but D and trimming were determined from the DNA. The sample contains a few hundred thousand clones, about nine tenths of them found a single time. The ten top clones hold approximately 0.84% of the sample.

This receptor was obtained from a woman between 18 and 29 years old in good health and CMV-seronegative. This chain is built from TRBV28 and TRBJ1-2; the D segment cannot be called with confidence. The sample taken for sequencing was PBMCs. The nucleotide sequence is TGTGCCAGCAGTTTAGGCCACTATGGCTACACCTTC. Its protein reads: CASSLGHYGYTF.